This T cell receptor (beta chain) was sequenced for a study of human T cells and chemical hapten exposure. Per the germline V gene, CDR1 is SGHNT and CDR2 is YENEEA. CDR3 size: 15 residues. V gave up 1 base and J gave up 3 bases, with 13 bases separating them. This clonotype has more than one count but fewer than ten. Time point noted: healthy volunteer bleed at 2 weeks. Sequencing started from total RNA isolated from unfractionated whole blood. Each cDNA molecule in the library carried unique molecular identifiers. TCRdb re-analysed the RACE reads in MiXCR, keeping a single row per CDR3 protein. The sample gives some 120,000 distinct CDR3 sequences, about 9.4% of which show up once; around 2% is in the top ten.

The chain is built from TRBV11-3 and TRBJ2-7; D is uncertain. This clonotype was obtained from a male donor in good health. Some clones in this sample may be carry-over from other donors' samples. Sequences were obtained from whole blood. CDR3 nucleotide sequence: TGTGCCAGCAGCTTAGCAAGGACGGAGAACTACGAGCAGTACTTC. Translation gives CASSLARTENYEQYF. The full variable domain, in which reference TRBV11-3 and TRBJ2-7 provide the parts outside the CDR3, is EAGVVQSPRYKIIEKKQPVAFWCNPISGHNTLYWYLQNLGQGPELLIRYENEEAVDDSQLPKDRFSAERLKGVDSTLKIQPAELGDSAVYLCASSLARTENYEQYFGPGTRLTVT.